The source of this TCR beta chain is a study of shared clonotypes between healthy human individuals. Whole-study results and caveats: It was anticipated that sequencing depth would influence how many clonotypes donors shared.

Worth noting for this clone: Its specificity is not known.

This table comes from immunoSEQ multiplex PCR, and its TCRdb copy is limited to in-frame clones, with some not included. In the table there are approximately 2,000,000 clones, around 93% of which are singletons. The CDR3 is 15 residues long. With V trimmed by 6 bases and J by 1 base, 4 bases remained unmatched. Germline CDR1 MNHEY, CDR2 SVGAGI. Specimen: naive CD4+ T cells from PBMCs. Subset defined: CD45RA+ positively selected. The rearrangement joins TRBV6-5 to TRBJ2-2, with 8 bases identical to TRBD1. The TCR sequence derives from a man between 18 and 35 years old in good health. Some clones in this sample may be carry-over from other donors' samples. CDR3 loop: CASSPDRGNTGELFF. The CDR3 coding sequence is TGTGCCAGCAGCCCCGACAGGGGGAACACCGGGGAGCTGTTTTTT.